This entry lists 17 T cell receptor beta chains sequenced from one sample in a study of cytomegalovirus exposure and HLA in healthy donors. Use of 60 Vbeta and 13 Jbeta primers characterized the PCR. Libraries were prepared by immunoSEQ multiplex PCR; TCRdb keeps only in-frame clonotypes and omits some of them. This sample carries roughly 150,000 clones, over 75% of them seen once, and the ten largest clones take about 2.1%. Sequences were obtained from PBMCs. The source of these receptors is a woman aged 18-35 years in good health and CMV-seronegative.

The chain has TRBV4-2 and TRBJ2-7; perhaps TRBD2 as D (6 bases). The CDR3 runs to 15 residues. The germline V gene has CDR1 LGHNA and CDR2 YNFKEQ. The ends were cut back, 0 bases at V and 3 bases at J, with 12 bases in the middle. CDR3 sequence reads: CASSQDWTGDYEQYF. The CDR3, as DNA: TGTGCCAGCAGCCAAGACTGGACGGGAGACTACGAGCAGTACTTC.

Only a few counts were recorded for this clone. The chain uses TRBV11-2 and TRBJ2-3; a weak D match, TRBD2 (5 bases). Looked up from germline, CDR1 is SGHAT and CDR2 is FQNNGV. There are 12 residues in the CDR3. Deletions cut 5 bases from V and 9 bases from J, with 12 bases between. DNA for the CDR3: TGTGCCAGCAGCGGATCCGGGGAAACGCAGTATTTT. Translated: CASSGSGETQYF.

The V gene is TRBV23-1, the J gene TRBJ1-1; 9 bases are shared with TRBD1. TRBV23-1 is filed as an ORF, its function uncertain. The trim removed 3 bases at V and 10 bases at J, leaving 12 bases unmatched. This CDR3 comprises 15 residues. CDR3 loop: CASSHSTYRGRGAFF. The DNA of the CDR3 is TGCGCCAGCAGTCACTCGACCTACAGGGGGCGTGGAGCTTTCTTT.

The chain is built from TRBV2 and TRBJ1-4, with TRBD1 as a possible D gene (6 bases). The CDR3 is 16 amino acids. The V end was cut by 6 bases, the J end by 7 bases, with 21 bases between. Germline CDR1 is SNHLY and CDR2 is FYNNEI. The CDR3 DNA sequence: TGTGCCAGCAGGGCCGGGACACCATCCGGAGGTGAAAAACTGTTTTTT. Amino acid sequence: CASRAGTPSGGEKLFF.

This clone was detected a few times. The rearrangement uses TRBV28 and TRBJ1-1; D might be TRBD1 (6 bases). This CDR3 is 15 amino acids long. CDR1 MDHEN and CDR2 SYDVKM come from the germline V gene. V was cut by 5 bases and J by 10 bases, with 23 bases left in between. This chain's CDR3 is CASSQPGGPKSGAFF. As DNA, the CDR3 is TGTGCCAGCAGTCAGCCCGGGGGGCCAAAGTCGGGAGCTTTCTTT.

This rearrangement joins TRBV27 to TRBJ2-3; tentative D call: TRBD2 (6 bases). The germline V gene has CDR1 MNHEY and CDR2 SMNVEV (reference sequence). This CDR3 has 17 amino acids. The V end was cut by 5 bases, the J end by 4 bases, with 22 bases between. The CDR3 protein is CASSKYRQGWGADTQYF. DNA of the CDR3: TGTGCCAGCAGTAAATACCGTCAAGGGTGGGGGGCAGATACGCAGTATTTT.

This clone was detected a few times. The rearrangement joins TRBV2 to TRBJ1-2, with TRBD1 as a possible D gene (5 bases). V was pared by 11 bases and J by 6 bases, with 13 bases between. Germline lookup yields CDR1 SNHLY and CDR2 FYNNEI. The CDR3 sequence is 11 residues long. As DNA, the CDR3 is TGTGCCCGGCAGGGATCCCATGGCTACACCTTC. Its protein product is CARQGSHGYTF.

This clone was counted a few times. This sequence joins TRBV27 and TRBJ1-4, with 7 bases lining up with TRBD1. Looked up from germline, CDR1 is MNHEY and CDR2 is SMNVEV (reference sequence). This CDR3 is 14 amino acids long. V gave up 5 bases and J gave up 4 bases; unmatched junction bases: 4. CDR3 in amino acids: CASSRQGGNEKLFF. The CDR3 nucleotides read TGTGCCAGCAGTCGACAGGGAGGTAATGAAAAACTGTTTTTT.

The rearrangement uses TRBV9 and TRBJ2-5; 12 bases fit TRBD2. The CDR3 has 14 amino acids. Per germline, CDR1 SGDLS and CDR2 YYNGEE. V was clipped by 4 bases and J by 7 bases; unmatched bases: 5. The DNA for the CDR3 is TGTGCCAGCAGCCCCACGGGACTAGCGGGGACCCAGTACTTC. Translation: CASSPTGLAGTQYF.

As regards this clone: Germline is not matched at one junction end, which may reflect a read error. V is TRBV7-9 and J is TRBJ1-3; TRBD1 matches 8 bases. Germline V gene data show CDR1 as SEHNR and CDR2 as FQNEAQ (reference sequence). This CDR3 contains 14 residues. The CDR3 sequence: CSSSPGGLGNTIYF. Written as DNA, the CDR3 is TGTTCCAGCAGCCCAGGGGGCCTTGGAAACACCATATATTTT.

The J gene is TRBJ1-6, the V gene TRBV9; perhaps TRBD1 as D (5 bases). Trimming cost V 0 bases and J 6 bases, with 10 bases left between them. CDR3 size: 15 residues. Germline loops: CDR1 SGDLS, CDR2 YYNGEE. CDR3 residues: CASSVEGNLNSPLHF. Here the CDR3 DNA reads TGTGCCAGCAGCGTAGAGGGGAATCTTAATTCACCCCTCCACTTT.

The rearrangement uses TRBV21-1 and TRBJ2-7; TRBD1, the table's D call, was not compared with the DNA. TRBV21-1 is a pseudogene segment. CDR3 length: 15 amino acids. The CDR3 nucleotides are TGTGCCAGCAGCAAGAACGGGACAGGAGGCTACGAGCAGTACTTC. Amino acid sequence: CASSKNGTGGYEQYF.

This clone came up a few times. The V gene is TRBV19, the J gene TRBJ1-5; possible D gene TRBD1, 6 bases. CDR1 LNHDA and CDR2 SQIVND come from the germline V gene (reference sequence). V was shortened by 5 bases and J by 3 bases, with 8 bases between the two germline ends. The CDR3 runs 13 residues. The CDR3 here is CASSDRPNQPQHF. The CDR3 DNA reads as TGTGCCAGTAGTGACAGGCCCAATCAGCCCCAGCATTTT.

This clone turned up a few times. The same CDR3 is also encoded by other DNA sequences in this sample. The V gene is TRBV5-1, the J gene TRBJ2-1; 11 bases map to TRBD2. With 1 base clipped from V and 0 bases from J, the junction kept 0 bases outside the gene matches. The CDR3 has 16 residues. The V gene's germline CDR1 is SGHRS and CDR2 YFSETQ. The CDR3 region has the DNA TGCGCCAGCAGCTTGCTAGCGGGAGGCTCCTACAATGAGCAGTTCTTC. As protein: CASSLLAGGSYNEQFF.

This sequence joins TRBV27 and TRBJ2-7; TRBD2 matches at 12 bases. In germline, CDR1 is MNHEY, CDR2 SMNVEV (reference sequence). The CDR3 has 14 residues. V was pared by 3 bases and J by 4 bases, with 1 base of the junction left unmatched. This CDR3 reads CASSFGLAGYEQYF. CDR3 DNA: TGTGCCAGCAGTTTCGGACTAGCGGGATACGAGCAGTACTTC.

The CDR3 DNA is TGTGCCAGCAGTGCGGGGACGGGATATAATTCACCCCTCCACTTT. It encodes CASSAGTGYNSPLHF. The chain combines TRBV6-5 with TRBJ1-6; D may be TRBD1 (5 bases). V gave up 5 bases and J gave up 4 bases, with 12 bases separating them. Germline assignment: CDR1 MNHEY and CDR2 SVGAGI. This CDR3 spans 15 amino acids.

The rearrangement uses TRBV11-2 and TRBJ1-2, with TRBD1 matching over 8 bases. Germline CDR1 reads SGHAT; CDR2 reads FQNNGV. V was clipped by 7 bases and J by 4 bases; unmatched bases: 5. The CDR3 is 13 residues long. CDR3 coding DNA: TGTGCCAGCATGGGGACAGGACGCTATGGCTACACCTTC. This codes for CASMGTGRYGYTF.